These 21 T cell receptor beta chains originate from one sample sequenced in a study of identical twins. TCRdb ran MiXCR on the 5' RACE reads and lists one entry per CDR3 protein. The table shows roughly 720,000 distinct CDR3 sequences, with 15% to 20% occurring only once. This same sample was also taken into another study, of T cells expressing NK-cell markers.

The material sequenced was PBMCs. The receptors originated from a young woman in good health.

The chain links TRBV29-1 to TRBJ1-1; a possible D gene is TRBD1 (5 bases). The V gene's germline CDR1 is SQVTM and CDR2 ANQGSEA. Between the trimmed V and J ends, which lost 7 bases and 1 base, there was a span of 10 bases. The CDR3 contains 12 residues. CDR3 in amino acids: CSARQTNTEAFF. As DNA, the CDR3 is TGCAGCGCCCGACAGACGAACACTGAAGCTTTCTTT. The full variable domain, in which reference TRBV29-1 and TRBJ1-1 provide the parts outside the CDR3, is SAVISQKPSRDICQRGTSLTIQCQVDSQVTMMFWYRQQPGQSLTLIATANQGSEATYESGFVIDKFPISRPNLTFSTLTVSNMSPEDSSIYLCSARQTNTEAFFGQGTRLTVV.

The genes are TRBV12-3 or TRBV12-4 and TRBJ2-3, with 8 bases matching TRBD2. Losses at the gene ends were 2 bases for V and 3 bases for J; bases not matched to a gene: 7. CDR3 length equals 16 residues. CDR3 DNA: TGTGCCAGCAGTTTACTAGGGACTAGGCGGACAGATACGCAGTATTTT. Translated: CASSLLGTRRTDTQYF.

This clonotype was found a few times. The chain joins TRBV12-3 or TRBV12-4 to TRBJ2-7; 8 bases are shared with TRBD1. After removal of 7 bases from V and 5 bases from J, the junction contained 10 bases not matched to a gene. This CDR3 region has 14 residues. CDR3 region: CASTLTGVGNEQYF. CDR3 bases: TGTGCCAGCACCCTGACAGGGGTCGGAAACGAGCAGTACTTC.

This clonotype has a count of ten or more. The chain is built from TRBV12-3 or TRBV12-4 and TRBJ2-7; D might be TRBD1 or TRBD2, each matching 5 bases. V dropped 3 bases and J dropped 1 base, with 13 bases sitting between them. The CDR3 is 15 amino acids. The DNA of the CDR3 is TGTGCCAGCAGTTTCCAGAGCAGGGAGTCCTACGAGCAGTACTTC. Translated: CASSFQSRESYEQYF.

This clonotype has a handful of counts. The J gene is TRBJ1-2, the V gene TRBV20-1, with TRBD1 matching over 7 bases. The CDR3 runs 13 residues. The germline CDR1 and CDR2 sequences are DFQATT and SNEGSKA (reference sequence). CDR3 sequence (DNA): TGCAGCGGGGTACGGGGACAGAACTATGGCTACACCTTC. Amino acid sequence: CSGVRGQNYGYTF.

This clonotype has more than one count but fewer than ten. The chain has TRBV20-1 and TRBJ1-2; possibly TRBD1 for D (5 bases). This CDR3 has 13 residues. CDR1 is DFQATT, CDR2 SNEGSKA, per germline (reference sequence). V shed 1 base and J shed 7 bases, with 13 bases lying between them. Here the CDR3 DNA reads TGCAGTGCTAGAGGACAGTCGGGGAGTGGCTACACCTTC. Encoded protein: CSARGQSGSGYTF.

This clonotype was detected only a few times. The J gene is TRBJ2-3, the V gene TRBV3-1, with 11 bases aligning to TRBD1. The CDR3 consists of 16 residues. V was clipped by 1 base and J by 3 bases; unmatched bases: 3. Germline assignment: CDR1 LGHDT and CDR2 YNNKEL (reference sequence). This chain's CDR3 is CASSQGTGGSTDTQYF. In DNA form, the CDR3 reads TGTGCCAGCAGCCAAGGGACAGGGGGCTCGACAGATACGCAGTATTTT.

In nucleotides, the CDR3 is TGTGCCAGCAGTCAAGACAGGAAGGGCTCCTACGAGCAGTACTTC. Protein: CASSQDRKGSYEQYF. V gene TRBV12-3 or TRBV12-4 combines with J gene TRBJ2-7, with a possible D match to TRBD1 (6 bases). CDR3 size: 15 residues. Trimming shortened V by 5 bases and J by 0 bases, and 14 bases separated the two germline ends.

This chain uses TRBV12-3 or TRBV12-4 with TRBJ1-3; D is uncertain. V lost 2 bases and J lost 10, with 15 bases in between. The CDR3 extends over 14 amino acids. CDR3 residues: CASSLHGAVGTIYF. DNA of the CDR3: TGTGCCAGCAGTTTACACGGCGCCGTGGGGACCATATATTTT.

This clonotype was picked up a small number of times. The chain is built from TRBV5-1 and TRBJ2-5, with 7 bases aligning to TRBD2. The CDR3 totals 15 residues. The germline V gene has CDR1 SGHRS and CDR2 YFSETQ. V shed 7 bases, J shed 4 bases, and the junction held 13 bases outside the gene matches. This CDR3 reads CASRARLAVGETQYF. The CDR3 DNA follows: TGCGCCAGCCGAGCCCGGCTAGCGGTCGGAGAGACCCAGTACTTC.

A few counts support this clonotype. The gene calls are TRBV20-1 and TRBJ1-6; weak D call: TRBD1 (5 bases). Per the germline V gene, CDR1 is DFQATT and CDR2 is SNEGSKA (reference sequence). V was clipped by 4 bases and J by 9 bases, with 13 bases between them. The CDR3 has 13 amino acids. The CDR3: CSATDIQGSPLHF. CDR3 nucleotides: TGCAGTGCTACCGATATTCAGGGTTCACCCCTCCACTTT.

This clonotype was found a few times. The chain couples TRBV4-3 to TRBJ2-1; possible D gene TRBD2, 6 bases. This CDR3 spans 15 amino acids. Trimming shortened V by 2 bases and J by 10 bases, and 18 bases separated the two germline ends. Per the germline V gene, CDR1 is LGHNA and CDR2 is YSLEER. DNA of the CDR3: TGCGCCAGCAGCCAAACAGGAACCGGGGGAATGGAGCAGTTCTTC. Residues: CASSQTGTGGMEQFF.

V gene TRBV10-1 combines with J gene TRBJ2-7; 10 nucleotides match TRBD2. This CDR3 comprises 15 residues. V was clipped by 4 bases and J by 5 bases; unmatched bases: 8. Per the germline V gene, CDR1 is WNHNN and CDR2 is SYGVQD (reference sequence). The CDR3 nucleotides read TGCGCCAGCAGTGCAGCCGGGACTAGCGCCCACGAGCAGTACTTC. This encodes CASSAAGTSAHEQYF.

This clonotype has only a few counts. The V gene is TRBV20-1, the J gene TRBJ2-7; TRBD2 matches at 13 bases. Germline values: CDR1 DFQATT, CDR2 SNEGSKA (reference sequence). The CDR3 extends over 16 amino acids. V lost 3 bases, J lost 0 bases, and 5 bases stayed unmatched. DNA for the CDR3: TGCAGTGCTAGTGGACTAGCGGGGGCCTCCTCCTACGAGCAGTACTTC. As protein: CSASGLAGASSYEQYF.

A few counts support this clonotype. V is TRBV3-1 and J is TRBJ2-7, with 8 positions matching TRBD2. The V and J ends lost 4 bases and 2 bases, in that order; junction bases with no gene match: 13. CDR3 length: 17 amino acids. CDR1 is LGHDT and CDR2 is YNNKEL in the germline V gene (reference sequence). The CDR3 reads CASSPLRGGQFTYEQYF. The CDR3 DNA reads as TGTGCCAGCAGCCCCTTACGGGGGGGCCAGTTCACCTACGAGCAGTACTTC.

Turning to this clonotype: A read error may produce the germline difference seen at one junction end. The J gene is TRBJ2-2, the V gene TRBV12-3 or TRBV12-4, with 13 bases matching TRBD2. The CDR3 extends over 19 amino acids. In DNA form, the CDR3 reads TGTGCCATCAGTTTAGCGCTCAGGGGACTAGCGGGACGCACCGGGGAGCTGTTTTTT. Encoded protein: CAISLALRGLAGRTGELFF.

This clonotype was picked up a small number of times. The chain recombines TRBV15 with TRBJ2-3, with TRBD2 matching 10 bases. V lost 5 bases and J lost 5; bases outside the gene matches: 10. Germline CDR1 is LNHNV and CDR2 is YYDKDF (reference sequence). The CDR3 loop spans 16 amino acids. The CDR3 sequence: CATSVLTSGVGDTQYF. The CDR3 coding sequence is TGTGCCACCAGCGTACTTACTAGCGGGGTTGGAGATACGCAGTATTTT. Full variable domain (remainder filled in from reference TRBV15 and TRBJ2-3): DAMVIQNPRYQVTQFGKPVTLSCSQTLNHNVMYWYQQKSSQAPKLLFHYYDKDFNNEADTPDNFQSRRPNTSFCFLDIRSPGLGDTAMYLCATSVLTSGVGDTQYFGPGTRLTVL.

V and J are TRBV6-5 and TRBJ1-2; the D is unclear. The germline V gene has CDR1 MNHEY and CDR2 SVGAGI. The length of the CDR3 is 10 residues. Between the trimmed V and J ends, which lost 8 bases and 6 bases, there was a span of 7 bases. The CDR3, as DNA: TGTGCCAGCTGGGGAAATGGCTACACCTTC. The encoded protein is CASWGNGYTF.

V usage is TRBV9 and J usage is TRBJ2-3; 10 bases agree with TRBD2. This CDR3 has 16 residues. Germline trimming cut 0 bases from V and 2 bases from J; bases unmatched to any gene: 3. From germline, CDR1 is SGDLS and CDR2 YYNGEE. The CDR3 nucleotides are TGTGCCAGCAGCGTAGGGGGACTAGCGATCACAGATACGCAGTATTTT. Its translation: CASSVGGLAITDTQYF.

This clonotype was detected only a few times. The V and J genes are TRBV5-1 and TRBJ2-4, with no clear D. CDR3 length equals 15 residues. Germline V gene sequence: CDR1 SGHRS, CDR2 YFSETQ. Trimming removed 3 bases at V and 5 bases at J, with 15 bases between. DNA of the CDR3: TGCGCCAGCAGCTCCTCCGGGTGGGTGGAAAACATTCAGTACTTC. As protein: CASSSSGWVENIQYF.

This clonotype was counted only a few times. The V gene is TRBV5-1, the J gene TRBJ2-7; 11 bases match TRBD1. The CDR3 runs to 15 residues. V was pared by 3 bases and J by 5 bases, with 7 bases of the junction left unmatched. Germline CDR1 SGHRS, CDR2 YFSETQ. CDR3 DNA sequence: TGCGCCAGCAGCTCAAGGACAGGGGGCTTTAACGAGCAGTACTTC. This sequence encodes CASSSRTGGFNEQYF. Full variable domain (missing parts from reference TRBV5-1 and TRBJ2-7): KAGVTQTPRYLIKTRGQQVTLSCSPISGHRSVSWYQQTPGQGLQFLFEYFSETQRNKGNFPGRFSGRQFSNSRSEMNVSTLELGDSALYLCASSSRTGGFNEQYFGPGTRLTVT.